What follows describes a single T cell receptor beta chain. Antigen unknown. Its ends do not fully match the called genes, so a read error is possible. The source of the sample is a study of breast tumors, draining lymph nodes, adjacent tissues. Points from the study as a whole: Most tumor T cells seemingly derive from lymph node, then expand in tumor. Tumor and nontumor repertoires were significantly more similar in luminal-like than in basal-like breast cancer. That most tumor T cells come from lymph nodes remained unproven. Tumors had less TCR diversity than lymph nodes, more than nontumor tissue.

CDR3 length: 14 amino acids. Germline values: CDR1 KGHSH, CDR2 LQKENI. MiXCR was run by TCRdb on the multiplex PCR reads, yielding one entry per CDR3 protein. The sample shows some 47,000 distinct CDR3 sequences, under 45% of them seen only once. The chain employs TRBV18 and TRBJ1-1, with D unresolved. Sequencing was carried out using breast tumor tissue. The sequence came from a female donor with breast cancer. Some clones in this sample may be carry-over from other donors' samples. CDR3 protein: CASSPGSMNTEASF. The CDR3 nucleotides are TGTGCCAGCTCACCAGGCAGCATGAACACTGAAGCTTCCTTT.